Presented here are 19 T cell receptor beta chains from one specimen sequenced in a study of blood T cell repertoires in COVID-19. Profiling relied on immunoSEQ multiplex PCR, and the TCRdb table lists in-frame clones only, not all of them. The sample consists of some 54,000 clones, more than 85% of them appearing once. Material: peripheral blood. The receptors here all came from a man in his 60s with acute or convalescent COVID-19.

This chain joins TRBV7-2 and TRBJ2-2, with 8 bases that match TRBD2. J lost 8 bases, V lost 5 bases, and 4 bases had no gene match. CDR3 length equals 13 residues. CDR1 is SGHTA and CDR2 is FQGNSA in the germline V gene. CDR3 protein: CASSPAGVGELFF. The CDR3 bases are TGTGCCAGCAGCCCAGCGGGAGTTGGGGAGCTGTTTTTT.

The CDR3 reads CAISEGSGDYNEQFF. In DNA form, the CDR3 reads TGTGCCATCAGTGAGGGTAGCGGAGACTACAATGAGCAGTTCTTC. The chain couples TRBV10-3 to TRBJ2-1, with a weak D call TRBD2 (6 bases). The CDR3 loop spans 15 amino acids. V dropped 2 bases and J dropped 3 bases, with 11 bases sitting between them. Per the germline V gene, CDR1 is ENHRY and CDR2 is SYGVKD.

This chain connects TRBV7-2 to TRBJ2-3; TRBD2 agrees at 8 bases. The junction had 7 bases not matched to a gene; V was cut back by 3 bases and J by 5 bases. Germline V gene sequence: CDR1 SGHTA, CDR2 FQGNSA. This CDR3 contains 15 residues. For the CDR3, the DNA is TGTGCCAGCAGCTTGGGCGGGAGGATTATAGATACGCAGTATTTT. Protein product: CASSLGGRIIDTQYF.

V usage is TRBV28 and J usage is TRBJ2-1; TRBD2 matches at 10 bases. There are 15 residues in the CDR3. Trimming cost V 2 bases and J 6 bases; bases outside gene matches: 4. CDR1 and CDR2 (germline): MDHEN, SYDVKM. CDR3: CASSLLAGVGNEQFF. The CDR3 DNA is TGTGCCAGCAGTTTACTAGCGGGAGTTGGCAATGAGCAGTTCTTC. Filled out from reference TRBV28 and TRBJ2-1, the complete variable domain reads DVKVTQSSRYLVKRTGEKVFLECVQDMDHENMFWYRQDPGLGLRLIYFSYDVKMKEKGDIPEGYSVSREKKERFSLILESASTNQTSMYLCASSLLAGVGNEQFFGPGTRLTVL.

The chain employs TRBV2 and TRBJ1-5; 7 bases match TRBD1. Germline values: CDR1 SNHLY, CDR2 FYNNEI. The CDR3 totals 13 residues. The trim removed 8 bases at V and 6 bases at J, leaving 7 bases unmatched. CDR3 in amino acids: CASGGQVGQPQHF. CDR3 nucleotide sequence: TGTGCCAGCGGTGGACAGGTCGGTCAGCCCCAGCATTTT.

The chain recombines TRBV19 with TRBJ2-1; 8 bases match TRBD1. This CDR3 comprises 15 residues. V trimming: 5 bases; J trimming: 9 bases; junction bases outside the gene matches: 12. Germline V gene data show CDR1 as LNHDA and CDR2 as SQIVND (reference sequence). The CDR3 DNA sequence: TGTGCCAGTAGTTCTTCGCGACAGGGGTTCGCTGAGCAGTTCTTC. Residues: CASSSSRQGFAEQFF. Based on the CDR3 plus reference TRBV19 and TRBJ2-1, the full variable domain is DGGITQSPKYLFRKEGQNVTLSCEQNLNHDAMYWYRQDPGQGLRLIYYSQIVNDFQKGDIAEGYSVSREKKESFPLTVTSAQKNPTAFYLCASSSSRQGFAEQFFGPGTRLTVL.

The genes are TRBV7-6 and TRBJ1-1; TRBD1 is a possible D gene (6 bases). This CDR3 is 15 amino acids long. V was trimmed by 4 bases and J by 2 bases, leaving 14 bases between them. Per germline, CDR1 SGHVS and CDR2 FNYEAQ. Here the CDR3 reads CASSSRGGANTEAFF. CDR3 bases: TGTGCCAGCAGCTCAAGGGGGGGCGCAAACACTGAAGCTTTCTTT.

This clone showed up just a few times. The V call is TRBV30, the J call TRBJ1-5; D gene unclear. Germline CDR1 is GTSNPN and CDR2 is SVGIG (reference sequence). This CDR3 is 13 amino acids long. Trimming took 1 base from V and 5 from J, leaving 9 bases between them. CDR3 nucleotides: TGTGCCTGGAGTGCCGGAGTGGATCAGCCCCAGCATTTT. Translated, it gives CAWSAGVDQPQHF.

Regarding this clone: A read error may produce the germline difference seen at one junction end. This sequence joins TRBV7-7 and TRBJ1-3, with D hard to call. This CDR3 spans 17 amino acids. Germline V gene sequence: CDR1 SSHAT, CDR2 FNYEAQ (reference sequence). The CDR3 region is CASSLVEDSYSGNTIYF. The CDR3, as DNA: TGTGCTAGCAGCTTAGTAGAAGACTCCTACTCTGGAAACACCATATATTTT.

In this sample, this clone turned up a few times. The chain joins TRBV14 to TRBJ2-3, with no clear D. Germline V gene data show CDR1 as SGHDN and CDR2 as FVKESK. Trimming took off 1 base at V and 6 bases at J, with 5 bases between the two ends. The CDR3 consists of 12 residues. The CDR3 sequence: CASSQVVDTQYF. The CDR3, as DNA: TGTGCCAGCAGCCAAGTAGTCGATACGCAGTATTTT.

The chain employs TRBV5-4 and TRBJ2-6; 9 bases map to TRBD2. V gave up 3 bases and J gave up 2 bases; unmatched junction bases: 6. The germline V gene encodes CDR1 SGHNT and CDR2 YYREEE (reference sequence). The CDR3 spans 17 residues. The CDR3 protein is CASSSSGRRAGANVLTF. In DNA, the CDR3 is TGTGCCAGCAGCTCCAGCGGGAGGAGAGCTGGGGCCAACGTCCTGACTTTC.

The chain has TRBV11-2 and TRBJ1-4; 7 bases agree with TRBD1. This CDR3 contains 15 residues. The V segment lost 3 bases and the J segment 5 bases; nucleotides outside the gene matches: 6. Germline V lookup: CDR1 SGHAT, CDR2 FQNNGV. As DNA, the CDR3 is TGTGCCAGCAGCTTGCTCAGGGGGTCGAATGAAAAACTGTTTTTT. It is translated as CASSLLRGSNEKLFF.

The chain joins TRBV28 to TRBJ2-7; 8 bases match TRBD2. The germline V gene encodes CDR1 MDHEN and CDR2 SYDVKM. The J segment lost 0 bases and the V segment lost 4 bases, leaving 8 bases of the junction unmatched. CDR3 length: 16 residues. CDR3 DNA sequence: TGTGCCAGCAGTTCCCCGGTTAGCGGGATCTCCTACGAGCAGTACTTC. It specifies CASSSPVSGISYEQYF.

The rearrangement joins TRBV5-6 to TRBJ1-1; D possibly corresponds to TRBD1 (6 bases). Germline values: CDR1 SGHDT, CDR2 YYEEEE. The V gene lost 4 bases and the J gene lost 5 bases, with 12 bases spanning the gap. The CDR3 totals 13 residues. The CDR3: CASSQGSSTEAFF. In nucleotides, the CDR3 is TGTGCCAGCAGCCAGGGGTCTAGTACTGAAGCTTTCTTT.

V and J are TRBV4-3 and TRBJ2-7, with D perhaps TRBD2 (5 bases). This CDR3 comprises 15 residues. Trimming left V 1 base short and J 2 bases short, with 12 bases between. Per germline, CDR1 LGHNA and CDR2 YSLEER. The CDR3 spells CASSQATGSPYEQYF. CDR3 in DNA: TGCGCCAGCAGCCAAGCGACGGGGTCCCCCTACGAGCAGTACTTC.

In DNA, the CDR3 is TGTGCCAGTAGAGAGGCACCCTACTCTGGAAACACCATATATTTT. This translates into CASREAPYSGNTIYF. J is TRBJ1-3 and V is TRBV19, with D unresolved. This CDR3 contains 15 residues. V was trimmed by 6 bases and J by 0 bases, leaving 12 bases between them. The germline CDR1 and CDR2 sequences are LNHDA and SQIVND (reference sequence).

The chain uses TRBV19 and TRBJ1-4, with 8 bases that match TRBD1. The germline V gene has CDR1 LNHDA and CDR2 SQIVND (reference sequence). Trimming cost V 10 bases and J 5 bases; bases outside gene matches: 9. CDR3 size: 14 residues. Here the CDR3 DNA reads TGTGCCACCAAGGGGACAGGACGGAATGAAAAACTGTTTTTT. It specifies CATKGTGRNEKLFF.

The rearrangement uses TRBV12-3 or TRBV12-4 and TRBJ1-1; unclear D gene. CDR3 length: 13 amino acids. Trimming stripped 9 bases from V and 4 bases from J, with 15 bases between. Written as DNA, the CDR3 is TGTGCCAGTTGGACTTTTTTACCCACTGAAGCTTTCTTT. This sequence encodes CASWTFLPTEAFF.

This clone was seen a single time. The chain carries TRBV29-1 and TRBJ2-7; 8 bases are a match to TRBD1. V trimming: 0 bases; J trimming: 4 bases; junction bases outside the gene matches: 8. Germline CDR1 is SQVTM and CDR2 is ANQGSEA. The CDR3 sequence is 15 residues long. The CDR3 DNA follows: TGCAGCGTTGAAGACCCCGACAGGGGCGGATACGAGCAGTACTTC. This gives the protein CSVEDPDRGGYEQYF.